The present T cell receptor beta chain was sequenced within a study of early T cells in non-severe SARS-CoV-2 infection. For the study at large: Sequencing of bulk RNA from unsorted whole blood was done, without chain pairing.

This clonotype was picked up many times. The antigen is unknown. Germline V gene data show CDR1 as SQVTM and CDR2 as ANQGSEA. The CDR3 consists of 13 residues. J gave up 11 bases and V 8 bases, and 10 bases lay outside the gene matches. The TCR library protocol attached unique molecular identifiers to the individual cDNA molecules. TCRdb used MiXCR to reprocess the 5' RACE reads, holding one entry per CDR3 protein. The repertoire holds tens of thousands of distinct CDR3 sequences, with around 12% as singletons. Overall study findings and caveats: VDJdb matches were skewed toward anti-spike CD8 T cell responses.

The chain employs TRBV29-1 and TRBJ1-4; 11 bases fit TRBD1. The receptor was derived from an adult who was a healthcare worker with PCR-confirmed SARS-CoV-2 infection or an uninfected control (not recorded which). Sequenced input: whole blood. The CDR3 reads CSFWTGGKEKLFF. As DNA, the CDR3 is TGCAGCTTCTGGACAGGGGGCAAGGAGAAACTGTTTTTT.